This TCR beta chain is drawn from a study of early T cells in non-severe SARS-CoV-2 infection (dated by TCRdb to the early 2020s). Describing the broader study: Because TCR sequencing was done on bulk RNA from unsorted whole blood, the alpha and beta chains could not be paired.

What the research found in general, with its limitations: Matching against VDJdb was skewed toward anti-spike CD8 responses, likely underestimated virus-specific expansions, and missed private and CD4 specificities.

This clonotype was seen a handful of times. The target of this receptor is not known. No qualities accompany the bases; no much larger clone lies one base away. The cysteine opens and the phenylalanine closes a CDR3 of 15 amino acids. Only the CDR3 part of the read is kept: 45 bases, read in frame from the first base. CDR1 and CDR2 were assigned from the germline V gene as SNHLY and FYNNEI. Deletion took 5 bases off V and 5 bases off J, with a span of 13 bases between the germline ends. Library preparation employed 5' RACE. Sequencing took place on a NextSeq 500. To correct for sequencing error and PCR bias, the TCR library protocol tagged individual cDNA molecules with unique molecular identifiers. Sequencing covered both TCR alpha and beta chains, and within each sample the abundances of alpha and beta sequences were tightly co-correlated. Concerning the study's data processing: Decombinator V4 was used to annotate the V gene, J gene and CDR3 of the TCR sequences. TCRs were defined as expanded if a significant change between any two time points was detected under a Poisson model with p below 0.0001. TCR abundances were normalised to the total number of TCRs sequenced per sample and expressed as counts per million. TRAV1-2 paired with TRAJ12, TRAJ20 or TRAJ33 defined MAIT TCRs, while TRAV10 paired with TRAJ18 defined iNKT TCRs. VDJdb, accessed 1 November 2021, was searched for CMV, EBV and SARS-CoV-2 annotated TCRs, excluding TCRs annotated for multiple antigens. TCRdb trimmed the raw reads at Q25, called clones with MiXCR and kept productive beta chains. Rows matching on CDR3 protein sequence are summarized as one entry with the most common DNA and genes. These V and J calls rely on TCRdb rather than the paper's analysis. A total of under 85,000 distinct CDR3 sequences appear in this sample, about 13% of them only once. Together, the top ten hold about 5% of the sample.

This was a case-control study nested in a cohort of healthcare workers in London, UK, who had nasopharyngeal swab PCR tests and blood samples taken every week. Healthcare workers were enrolled in the week of the UK lockdown, from 23 to 31 March 2020, and were followed every week for up to roughly 16 weeks. The chain uses TRBV2 and TRBJ1-6; the D gene is possibly TRBD1, with 6 bases matching. This clonotype was obtained from an adult who was a healthcare worker with PCR-confirmed SARS-CoV-2 infection or an uninfected control (not recorded which). The sequencing input was whole blood. The encoded CDR3 is CASSPTGTHNSPLHF. The DNA reads TGTGCCAGCAGTCCGACCGGGACACATAATTCACCCCTCCACTTT. With the portions outside the CDR3 filled from the reference TRBV2 and TRBJ1-6 genes, the complete variable region becomes EPEVTQTPSHQVTQMGQEVILRCVPISNHLYFYWYRQILGQKVEFLVSFYNNEISEKSEIFDDQFSVERPDGSNFTLKIRSTKLEDSAMYFCASSPTGTHNSPLHFGNGTRLTVT.